A selection of T cell receptor beta chains follows, all from one sample in a study of shared T cell receptors in the human thymus. Assay used: immunoSEQ multiplex PCR; TCRdb lists only in-frame clones, some missing. This sample yields almost 550,000 clones, of which about 84% are seen a single time; 0.01% to 0.015% belongs to the top ten. The same data also contributed to another study, on human thymus T cells.

Sequencing was done on a sample of thymocytes. The receptors were gathered from a boy younger than two with a congenital heart defect. Both conserved end residues are part of each CDR3. A D gene is named only where the DNA matches it firmly. Clone size appears in some rows only: once, few, many, or a class for an expanded clone.

V gene: TRBV7-8; clone size: NA; J gene: TRBJ2-1; D gene: NA; CDR3 protein: CASSLNPGPQGDEQFF; CDR3 DNA: TGTGCCAGCAGCTTAAATCCCGGTCCTCAGGGCGATGAGCAGTTCTTC
V gene: TRBV6-5; clone size: NA; J gene: TRBJ2-2; D gene: NA; CDR3 protein: CASSLRPGSLTGELFF; CDR3 DNA: TGTGCCAGCAGTTTACGCCCCGGGAGTTTAACCGGGGAGCTGTTTTTT
V gene: TRBV15; clone size: NA; J gene: TRBJ2-1; D gene: TRBD2; CDR3 protein: CATSRGGVAGLYEQFF; CDR3 DNA: TGTGCCACCAGCAGAGGGGGGGTAGCGGGCCTCTATGAGCAGTTCTTC
V gene: TRBV9; clone size: once; J gene: TRBJ2-4; D gene: TRBD1; CDR3 protein: CASSPQGSKNIQYF; CDR3 DNA: TGTGCCAGCAGCCCACAGGGGAGCAAAAACATTCAGTACTTC
V gene: TRBV10-3; clone size: NA; J gene: TRBJ2-7; D gene: TRBD2; CDR3 protein: CAINSQREEYEQYF; CDR3 DNA: TGTGCCATCAATTCCCAGCGGGAGGAGTACGAGCAGTACTTC
V gene: TRBV5-1; clone size: NA; J gene: TRBJ1-1; D gene: TRBD1; CDR3 protein: CASSAHRGNTEAFF; CDR3 DNA: TGCGCCAGCAGCGCCCACAGGGGGAACACTGAAGCTTTCTTT
V gene: TRBV29-1; clone size: NA; J gene: TRBJ2-3; D gene: NA; CDR3 protein: CSVGSASVVTDTQYF; CDR3 DNA: TGCAGTGTAGGTTCGGCTAGCGTGGTCACAGATACGCAGTATTTT
V gene: TRBV29-1; clone size: NA; J gene: TRBJ2-7; D gene: NA; CDR3 protein: CSVELMGAGGVGEQYF; CDR3 DNA: TGCAGCGTTGAACTTATGGGGGCTGGAGGAGTGGGCGAGCAGTACTTC
V gene: TRBV6-1; clone size: once; J gene: TRBJ2-4; D gene: NA; CDR3 protein: CASSEKVGGAKNIQYF; CDR3 DNA: TGTGCCAGCAGTGAAAAAGTGGGAGGTGCCAAAAACATTCAGTACTTC
V gene: TRBV9; clone size: NA; J gene: TRBJ2-3; D gene: TRBD2; CDR3 protein: CASSQVSRGGQLTDTQYF; CDR3 DNA: TGTGCCAGCAGCCAAGTCTCTCGGGGGGGGCAACTCACAGATACGCAGTATTTT
V gene: TRBV11-2; clone size: NA; J gene: TRBJ2-7; D gene: NA; CDR3 protein: CASSLDESDEQYF; CDR3 DNA: TGTGCCAGCAGCTTAGATGAATCGGACGAGCAGTACTTC
V gene: TRBV19; clone size: NA; J gene: TRBJ1-5; D gene: TRBD1; CDR3 protein: CASSDRGNQPQHF; CDR3 DNA: TGTGCCAGTAGCGACAGGGGCAATCAGCCCCAGCATTTT
V gene: TRBV18; clone size: NA; J gene: TRBJ1-2; D gene: NA; CDR3 protein: CASSFDRLYGYTF; CDR3 DNA: TGTGCCAGCTCATTCGACAGGCTCTATGGCTACACCTTC